The next 30 T cell receptor beta chains were all read from a single sample in a study of cytomegalovirus exposure and HLA in healthy donors. Vbeta (60) and Jbeta (13) primers were used in the PCR. Sequencing was performed with immunoSEQ multiplex PCR; in TCRdb, only in-frame clones are kept and a portion is missing. Of tens of thousands of clones in the sample, 82% are singletons; the top ten hold about 3.8%. Sequenced input: PBMCs. These TCRs come from a middle-aged man in good health and CMV-seronegative.

The chain has TRBV2 and TRBJ2-5; the match to TRBD2 covers 7 bases. The J segment lost 5 bases and the V segment lost 9 bases, leaving 6 bases of the junction unmatched. From germline, CDR1 is SNHLY and CDR2 FYNNEI. There are 12 residues in the CDR3. The chain's CDR3 is CARGEGKETQYF. The CDR3 DNA is TGTGCCAGAGGGGAGGGGAAGGAGACCCAGTACTTC. The variable domain in full, completed from reference TRBV2 and TRBJ2-5, reads EPEVTQTPSHQVTQMGQEVILRCVPISNHLYFYWYRQILGQKVEFLVSFYNNEISEKSEIFDDQFSVERPDGSNFTLKIRSTKLEDSAMYFCARGEGKETQYFGPGTRLLVL.

CDR3 loop: CASSPAAAGETGELFF. The CDR3 nucleotides are TGTGCCAGCAGTCCCGCCGCTGCGGGGGAAACCGGGGAGCTGTTTTTT. The chain employs TRBV28 and TRBJ2-2, with 7 bases identical to TRBD2. J gave up 5 bases and V 5 bases, and 11 bases lay outside the gene matches. The CDR3 contains 16 residues. Germline values: CDR1 MDHEN, CDR2 SYDVKM.

This chain connects TRBV5-4 to TRBJ2-2; D is possibly TRBD2 (6 bases). The CDR3 is made up of 16 amino acids. Germline V gene lookup returns CDR1 SGHNT and CDR2 YYREEE (reference sequence). V lost 3 bases and J 4 bases, leaving 16 bases between the germline ends. The CDR3 loop is CASSSLGGMGTGELFF. The CDR3 nucleotides are TGTGCCAGCAGCTCCTTGGGCGGGATGGGCACCGGGGAGCTGTTTTTT.

CDR3 DNA sequence: TGTGCCAGCAGCGCGAAGACCTGGGAGGGCTACACCTTC. It yields the protein CASSAKTWEGYTF. The chain combines TRBV9 with TRBJ1-2; D is uncertain. Trimming pared 3 bases from V and 8 bases from J, leaving 14 bases between. The CDR3 is 13 residues long. CDR1 and CDR2 (germline): SGDLS, YYNGEE. The whole variable domain, filled in from reference TRBV9 and TRBJ1-2, reads DSGVTQTPKHLITATGQRVTLRCSPRSGDLSVYWYQQSLDQGLQFLIQYYNGEERAKGNILERFSAQQFPDLHSELNLSSLELGDSALYFCASSAKTWEGYTFGSGTRLTVV.

The CDR3 protein is CASSPMGGLAKNIQYF. Here the CDR3 DNA reads TGTGCCAGCTCACCAATGGGGGGGCTAGCCAAAAACATTCAGTACTTC. V and J are TRBV18 and TRBJ2-4; possibly TRBD2 for D (7 bases). This CDR3 spans 16 amino acids. Per the germline V gene, CDR1 is KGHSH and CDR2 is LQKENI. Trimming took 2 bases from V and 0 from J, leaving 11 bases between them.

The gene calls are TRBV15 and TRBJ2-1; a possible D gene is TRBD2 (5 bases). This CDR3 comprises 11 residues. CDR1 and CDR2 from the germline V gene are LNHNV and YYDKDF (reference sequence). V was trimmed by 8 bases and J by 16 bases, leaving 18 bases between them. The CDR3 loop reads CATGALGALFF. In DNA form, the CDR3 reads TGTGCCACCGGCGCCTTGGGAGCCCTCTTCTTC.

The chain combines TRBV7-2 with TRBJ2-1; 8 nucleotides line up with TRBD2. The CDR3 extends over 16 amino acids. J was trimmed by 2 bases and V by 5 bases; bases with no gene match: 8. From germline, CDR1 is SGHTA and CDR2 FQGNSA. The CDR3 sequence: CASSRDRGRTYNEQFF. CDR3 nucleotide sequence: TGTGCCAGCAGCCGGGACCGCGGGAGGACCTACAATGAGCAGTTCTTC. Full variable domain (outside the CDR3, taken from reference TRBV7-2 and TRBJ2-1): GAGVSQSPSNKVTEKGKDVELRCDPISGHTALYWYRQSLGQGLEFLIYFQGNSAPDKSGLPSDRFSAERTGGSVSTLTIQRTQQEDSAVYLCASSRDRGRTYNEQFFGPGTRLTVL.

The chain combines TRBV2 with TRBJ2-4; 8 bases agree with TRBD1. Germline V gene lookup returns CDR1 SNHLY and CDR2 FYNNEI. The ends lost 5 bases at V and 6 bases at J; junction bases unmatched: 18. The CDR3 is 18 amino acids. CDR3 sequence reads: CASSYPDRGLRGGNIQYF. The CDR3 region has the DNA TGTGCCAGCAGTTATCCTGACAGGGGCCTACGAGGGGGAAACATTCAGTACTTC. The complete variable domain, with remaining parts taken from reference TRBV2 and TRBJ2-4, reads EPEVTQTPSHQVTQMGQEVILRCVPISNHLYFYWYRQILGQKVEFLVSFYNNEISEKSEIFDDQFSVERPDGSNFTLKIRSTKLEDSAMYFCASSYPDRGLRGGNIQYFGAGTRLSVL.

This chain's CDR3 is CASSQGEERSYNEQFF. Written as DNA, the CDR3 is TGTGCCAGCAGCCAAGGGGAGGAACGCTCCTACAATGAGCAGTTCTTC. The chain joins TRBV4-2 to TRBJ2-1, with D possibly TRBD2 on 6 matching bases. V was shortened by 1 base and J by 0 bases, with 10 bases between the two germline ends. Germline V lookup: CDR1 LGHNA, CDR2 YNFKEQ. The CDR3 is made up of 16 amino acids.

The chain uses TRBV6-5 and TRBJ2-1; TRBD2 agrees at 7 bases. The ends lost 7 bases at V and 3 bases at J; junction bases unmatched: 0. Germline V gene lookup returns CDR1 MNHEY and CDR2 SVGAGI. CDR3 length: 12 residues. CDR3 in DNA: TGTGCCAGCACGGGGGGCTACAATGAGCAGTTCTTC. This codes for CASTGGYNEQFF.

The chain uses TRBV5-1 and TRBJ2-3; 8 nucleotides match TRBD2. The V segment lost 3 bases and the J segment 2 bases; nucleotides outside the gene matches: 5. The CDR3 is 15 amino acids. Germline V gene sequence: CDR1 SGHRS, CDR2 YFSETQ. The CDR3 region has the DNA TGCGCCAGCAGCTCGAGCGGGAGCCCCACAGATACGCAGTATTTT. Protein sequence: CASSSSGSPTDTQYF.

This chain joins TRBV6-1 and TRBJ1-1; a weak D match, TRBD1 (5 bases). The germline V and J ends were trimmed by 1 base and 1 base, with 10 bases remaining between them. The CDR3 contains 15 residues. CDR1 MNHNS and CDR2 SASEGT come from the germline V gene. The CDR3 region is CASSEGVGGNTEAFF. CDR3 bases: TGTGCCAGCAGTGAAGGGGTGGGGGGGAACACTGAAGCTTTCTTT.

This clone was seen more than once but under ten times. This chain links TRBV5-6 with TRBJ1-3; perhaps TRBD1 as D (6 bases). Trimming shortened V by 3 bases and J by 0 bases, and 10 bases separated the two germline ends. Germline-derived CDR1 and CDR2 are SGHDT and YYEEEE. This CDR3 region has 15 residues. CDR3 region: CASSYGGASGNTIYF. The CDR3 DNA is TGTGCCAGCAGCTACGGGGGGGCCTCTGGAAACACCATATATTTT. The variable domain in full, with the rest retrieved from reference TRBV5-6 and TRBJ1-3, is DAGVTQSPTHLIKTRGQQVTLRCSPKSGHDTVSWYQQALGQGPQFIFQYYEEEERQRGNFPDRFSGHQFPNYSSELNVNALLLGDSALYLCASSYGGASGNTIYFGEGSWLTVV.

The V call is TRBV6-1, the J call TRBJ2-1; 7 positions agree with TRBD2. CDR3 length: 15 residues. The V gene end was trimmed by 6 bases and the J gene end by 8 bases; junction bases not matched to a gene: 13. Per germline, CDR1 MNHNS and CDR2 SASEGT. The CDR3 DNA reads TGTGCCAGCAGGCCTCTAGCGGCGCTAACGGATGAGCAGTTCTTC. This sequence encodes CASRPLAALTDEQFF.

This clone appeared a single time. The CDR3 region is CASSTPGTARNEQFF. The CDR3 coding sequence is TGTGCCAGCAGCACTCCCGGGACAGCACGTAATGAGCAGTTCTTC. The chain couples TRBV11-3 to TRBJ2-1; 7 nucleotides match TRBD1. In germline, CDR1 is SGHNT, CDR2 YENEEA. J was trimmed by 7 bases and V by 5 bases; bases with no gene match: 11. The CDR3 runs 15 residues.

This chain links TRBV4-1 with TRBJ1-2, with D uncertain. Looked up from germline, CDR1 is MGHRA and CDR2 is YSYEKL. The CDR3 extends over 15 amino acids. V was clipped by 0 bases and J by 5 bases, with 13 bases between them. CDR3 sequence: CASSQEQVPYYGYTF. CDR3 nucleotides: TGCGCCAGCAGCCAAGAGCAGGTACCCTATTATGGCTACACCTTC.

In its sample, this clone was seen a few times. The chain carries TRBV13 and TRBJ1-5, with D perhaps TRBD1 (5 bases). Germline V CDR1 and CDR2: PRHDT, FYEKMQ (reference sequence). The CDR3 runs 12 residues. Between the trimmed V and J ends, which lost 4 bases and 7 bases, there was a span of 8 bases. Written as DNA, the CDR3 is TGTGCCAGCAGCTCCCGGGGGCAGCCCCAGCATTTT. This sequence encodes CASSSRGQPQHF.

As concerns this clone: One junction end disagrees with the germline gene, perhaps due to a read error. In nucleotides, the CDR3 is TGTGCCAGTGGAGCAGACAGCTCTGGAGACACCATATATTTT. Residues: CASGADSSGDTIYF. The rearrangement uses TRBV19 and TRBJ1-3; D is perhaps TRBD1 (5 bases). CDR1 and CDR2 (germline): LNHDA, SQIVND (reference sequence). CDR3 size: 14 residues. The whole variable domain, filled in from reference TRBV19 and TRBJ1-3, reads DGGITQSPKYLFRKEGQNVTLSCEQNLNHDAMYWYRQDPGQGLRLIYYSQIVNDFQKGDIAEGYSVSREKKESFPLTVTSAQKNPTAFYLCASGADSSGDTIYFGEGSWLTVV.

The chain recombines TRBV5-1 with TRBJ1-1, with 7 nucleotides matching TRBD1. J was trimmed by 3 bases and V by 4 bases; bases with no gene match: 6. The CDR3 is made up of 14 amino acids. Looked up from germline, CDR1 is SGHRS and CDR2 is YFSETQ. CDR3 sequence reads: CASSLDRADTEAFF. DNA for the CDR3: TGCGCCAGCAGCCTCGACAGGGCGGACACTGAAGCTTTCTTT.

This chain links TRBV6-6 with TRBJ1-5, with a weak D call TRBD1 (5 bases). The germline CDR1 and CDR2 sequences are MNHNY and SVGAGI (reference sequence). Trimming pared 2 bases from V and 3 bases from J, leaving 8 bases between. The CDR3 has 14 amino acids. CDR3 in DNA: TGTGCCAGCAGTTACGGGGCCATCAATCAGCCCCAGCATTTT. Protein product: CASSYGAINQPQHF.

V is TRBV28 and J is TRBJ1-3; the match to TRBD1 covers 8 bases. The germline CDR1 and CDR2 sequences are MDHEN and SYDVKM. J was trimmed by 8 bases and V by 7 bases; bases with no gene match: 7. This CDR3 contains 13 residues. CDR3 sequence: CASTPGQGYTIYF. CDR3 sequence (DNA): TGTGCCAGCACCCCAGGACAGGGCTACACCATATATTTT.

This chain uses TRBV5-1 with TRBJ2-2, with 7 bases identical to TRBD2. Germline CDR1 reads SGHRS; CDR2 reads YFSETQ. V dropped 0 bases and J dropped 3; count of bases not matched to a gene: 8. CDR3 length: 17 amino acids. Here the CDR3 DNA reads TGCGCCAGCAGCTTGGATTTTGGGGAGGGATACACCGGGGAGCTGTTTTTT. Protein sequence: CASSLDFGEGYTGELFF.

The chain uses TRBV18 and TRBJ2-2, with 9 bases identical to TRBD2. CDR3 length equals 19 residues. Germline-derived CDR1 and CDR2 are KGHSH and LQKENI. Germline trimming cut 0 bases from V and 0 bases from J; bases unmatched to any gene: 8. The CDR3 coding sequence is TGTGCCAGCTCACCACCCCGTCTAGCGGGGTCCACGAACACCGGGGAGCTGTTTTTT. Its protein is CASSPPRLAGSTNTGELFF.

This sequence joins TRBV6-6 and TRBJ2-5; no clear D gene. The CDR3 is 12 residues long. Trimming removed 4 bases from V and 1 base from J, with 4 bases in between. Looked up from germline, CDR1 is MNHNY and CDR2 is SVGAGI (reference sequence). CDR3: CASSWSQETQYF. CDR3 nucleotides: TGTGCCAGCAGTTGGAGCCAAGAGACCCAGTACTTC.

The V and J genes are TRBV6-4 and TRBJ2-7, with 9 bases identical to TRBD1. V shed 5 bases, J shed 4 bases, and the junction held 6 bases outside the gene matches. The CDR3 loop spans 14 amino acids. From germline, CDR1 is MRHNA and CDR2 SNTAGT. The CDR3 here is CASSPGTGKYEQYF. The CDR3 coding sequence is TGTGCCAGCAGTCCCGGGACAGGGAAGTACGAGCAGTACTTC.

The chain combines TRBV13 with TRBJ2-5; tentatively, D is TRBD2 (5 bases). V was pared by 5 bases and J by 5 bases, with 21 bases between. Germline CDR1 PRHDT, CDR2 FYEKMQ (reference sequence). The length of the CDR3 is 16 residues. This CDR3 is CASSLAGSSKQETQYF. The CDR3 DNA is TGTGCCAGCAGCCTGGCGGGTAGCTCGAAGCAGGAGACCCAGTACTTC.

The rearrangement links TRBV19 to TRBJ2-7, with D tentatively TRBD2 (6 bases). From germline, CDR1 is LNHDA and CDR2 SQIVND (reference sequence). Trimming shortened V by 10 bases and J by 2 bases, and 21 bases separated the two germline ends. There are 15 residues in the CDR3. CDR3 region: CATLKGEGGAYEQYF. The CDR3 DNA sequence: TGTGCCACCCTGAAGGGTGAGGGAGGTGCCTACGAGCAGTACTTC.

This clone was picked up a small number of times. The genes are TRBV9 and TRBJ1-2; D possibly corresponds to TRBD1 (6 bases). CDR1 and CDR2 from the germline V gene are SGDLS and YYNGEE. Trimming shortened V by 0 bases and J by 2 bases, and 8 bases separated the two germline ends. The CDR3 runs 14 residues. CDR3 nucleotide sequence: TGTGCCAGCAGCGTAGGAACAGGGAACTATGGCTACACCTTC. This codes for CASSVGTGNYGYTF.

The rearrangement uses TRBV7-9 and TRBJ2-1, with 10 bases matching TRBD2. The junction had 10 bases not matched to a gene; V was cut back by 0 bases and J by 5 bases. CDR3 length: 18 residues. Germline lookup yields CDR1 SEHNR and CDR2 FQNEAQ (reference sequence). CDR3 sequence: CASSLARGGAGGNNEQFF. CDR3 coding DNA: TGTGCCAGCAGCTTAGCGAGGGGCGGAGCGGGAGGGAACAATGAGCAGTTCTTC.

The chain uses TRBV10-1 and TRBJ2-5; 7 positions match TRBD2. CDR1 is WNHNN, CDR2 SYGVQD, per germline (reference sequence). V shed 2 bases, J shed 3 bases, and the junction held 0 bases outside the gene matches. The CDR3 has 13 residues. DNA of the CDR3: TGCGCCAGCAGTGAGAGCGGGAAAGAGACCCAGTACTTC. Translation: CASSESGKETQYF.